Sequencing of this T cell receptor (beta chain) was carried out in a study of CD8 T cells in Susac syndrome. RNA in amounts of roughly 0.5 to 1 ug was reverse transcribed with random hexamers. TCRdb processed the immunoSEQ multiplex PCR reads anew with MiXCR; each CDR3 protein has one entry. There are 85,000 to 95,000 distinct CDR3 sequences in the sample; roughly 94% occur only once, and more than 0.3% lies in the top ten. This CDR3 is built from 13 residues. Germline CDR1 and CDR2: LNHDA and SQIVND (reference sequence). Trimming stripped 8 bases from V and 4 bases from J, with 13 bases between. The rearrangement links TRBV19 to TRBJ2-3; D is undetermined. This clonotype originated in a human donor with Susac syndrome. The material sequenced was CD4+ T cells from PBMCs. CDR3 sequence reads: CASADIGSDTQYF. CDR3 DNA sequence: TGTGCCAGTGCCGACATCGGGTCAGATACGCAGTATTTT.